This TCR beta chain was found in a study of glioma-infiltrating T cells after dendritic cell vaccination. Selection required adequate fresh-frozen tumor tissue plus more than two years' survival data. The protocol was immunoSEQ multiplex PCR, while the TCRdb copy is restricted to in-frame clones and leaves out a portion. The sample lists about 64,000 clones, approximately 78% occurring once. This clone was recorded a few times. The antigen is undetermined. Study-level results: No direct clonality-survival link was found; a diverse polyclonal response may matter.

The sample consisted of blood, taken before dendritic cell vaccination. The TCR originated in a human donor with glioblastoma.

The CDR3 region has the DNA TGTGCCAGCAGCCCAGGTGGAGAGCAGTTCTTC. It codes for CASSPGGEQFF. J is TRBJ2-1 and V is TRBV6-5; D unclear. V was clipped by 6 bases and J by 10 bases, with 10 bases between them. Germline assignment: CDR1 MNHEY and CDR2 SVGAGI. The CDR3 totals 11 residues.